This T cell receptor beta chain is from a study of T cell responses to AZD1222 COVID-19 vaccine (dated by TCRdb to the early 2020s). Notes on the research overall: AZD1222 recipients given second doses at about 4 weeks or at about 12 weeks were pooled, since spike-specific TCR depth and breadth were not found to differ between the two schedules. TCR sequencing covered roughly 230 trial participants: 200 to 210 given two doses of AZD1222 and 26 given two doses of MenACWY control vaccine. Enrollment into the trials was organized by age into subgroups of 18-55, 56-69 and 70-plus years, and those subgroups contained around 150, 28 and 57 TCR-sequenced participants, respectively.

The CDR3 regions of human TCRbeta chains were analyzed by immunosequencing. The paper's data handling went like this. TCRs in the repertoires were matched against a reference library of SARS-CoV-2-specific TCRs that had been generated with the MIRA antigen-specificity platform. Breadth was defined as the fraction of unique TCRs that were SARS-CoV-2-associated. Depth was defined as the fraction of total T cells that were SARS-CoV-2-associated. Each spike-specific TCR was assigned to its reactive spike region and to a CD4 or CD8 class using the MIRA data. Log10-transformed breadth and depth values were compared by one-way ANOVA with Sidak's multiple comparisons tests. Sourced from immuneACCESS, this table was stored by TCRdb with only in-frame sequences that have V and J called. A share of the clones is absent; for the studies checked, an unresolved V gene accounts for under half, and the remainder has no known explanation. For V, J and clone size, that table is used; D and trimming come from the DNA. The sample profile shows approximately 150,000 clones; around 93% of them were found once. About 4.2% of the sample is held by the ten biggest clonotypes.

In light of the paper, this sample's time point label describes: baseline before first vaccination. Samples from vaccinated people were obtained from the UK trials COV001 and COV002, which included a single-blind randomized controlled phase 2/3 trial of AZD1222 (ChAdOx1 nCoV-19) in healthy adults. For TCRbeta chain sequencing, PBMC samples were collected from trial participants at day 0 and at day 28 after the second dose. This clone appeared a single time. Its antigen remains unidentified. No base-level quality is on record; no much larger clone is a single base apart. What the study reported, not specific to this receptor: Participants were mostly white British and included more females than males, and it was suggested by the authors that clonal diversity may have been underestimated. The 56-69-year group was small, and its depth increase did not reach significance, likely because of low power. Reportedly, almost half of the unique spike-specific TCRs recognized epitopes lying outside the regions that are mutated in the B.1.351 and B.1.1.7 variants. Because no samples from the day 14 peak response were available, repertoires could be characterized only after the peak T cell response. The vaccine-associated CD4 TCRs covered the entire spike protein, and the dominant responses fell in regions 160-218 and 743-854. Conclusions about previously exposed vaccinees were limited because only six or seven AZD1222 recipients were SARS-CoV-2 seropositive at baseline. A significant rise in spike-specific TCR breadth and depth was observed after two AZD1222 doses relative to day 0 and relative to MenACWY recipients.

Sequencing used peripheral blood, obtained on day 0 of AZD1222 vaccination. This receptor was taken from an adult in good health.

The encoded CDR3 is CASSAPGKVRESYEQYF. DNA sequence: TGTGCCAGCAGTGCCCCCGGCAAGGTCAGGGAATCCTACGAGCAGTACTTC. The rearrangement combines TRBV6-1 with TRBJ2-7; 5 matching bases give a weak D call of TRBD1. Relative to germline, V is 4 bases shorter and J is 1 base shorter, with 20 bases between their ends. The germline V gene gives CDR1 as MNHNS and CDR2 as SASEGT. The CDR3 goes from the cysteine to the phenylalanine over 17 residues. The DNA shown is the 51-base CDR3, in frame from base 1.